Shown below are 16 T cell receptor beta chains from a single sample sequenced in a study of blood T cell repertoires in COVID-19. Only in-frame clones appear in the TCRdb table, and some are missing; sequencing was by immunoSEQ multiplex PCR. The table records 100,000 to 150,000 clones, over 75% of them present only once. The source material was peripheral blood. The origin of the receptors is an elderly woman with acute or convalescent COVID-19.

The genes are TRBV7-2 and TRBJ1-6; D remains ambiguous. Trimming took off 1 base at V and 6 bases at J, with 13 bases between the two ends. CDR3 length: 16 residues. The germline V gene encodes CDR1 SGHTA and CDR2 FQGNSA. The DNA of the CDR3 is TGTGCCAGCAGCTTAGATTCAGGCAGTTTTAATTCACCCCTCCACTTT. Its translation: CASSLDSGSFNSPLHF.

This chain uses TRBV27 with TRBJ1-4; 11 bases match TRBD1. The junction had 6 bases not matched to a gene; V was cut back by 5 bases and J by 10 bases. CDR1 MNHEY and CDR2 SMNVEV come from the germline V gene (reference sequence). The CDR3 spans 14 residues. CDR3 DNA: TGTGCCAGCAGTCGGACAGGGGGCGATCGAAAACTGTTTTTT. Translating gives CASSRTGGDRKLFF.

The rearrangement uses TRBV7-9 and TRBJ2-7; TRBD2 matches at 10 bases. V was pared by 5 bases and J by 6 bases, with 10 bases of the junction left unmatched. Germline assignment: CDR1 SEHNR and CDR2 FQNEAQ (reference sequence). This CDR3 has 15 residues. Written as DNA, the CDR3 is TGTGCCAGCAGCGAGGGGAGCGGGGGGGCCAGCGAGCAGTACTTC. Encoded protein: CASSEGSGGASEQYF.

The V call is TRBV10-1, the J call TRBJ1-1, with TRBD1 identical over 8 bases. The CDR3 consists of 15 residues. V trimming: 6 bases; J trimming: 4 bases; junction bases outside the gene matches: 10. Germline V gives CDR1 WNHNN, CDR2 SYGVQD (reference sequence). CDR3 nucleotides: TGCGCCAGCAGACTCAAGCGACAGGGGCGCACTGAAGCTTTCTTT. Translating gives CASRLKRQGRTEAFF.

The chain joins TRBV4-2 to TRBJ1-2, with a weak D call TRBD1 (6 bases). In germline, CDR1 is LGHNA, CDR2 YNFKEQ. Trimming stripped 1 base from V and 4 bases from J, with 13 bases between. The CDR3 sequence is 15 residues long. CDR3 residues: CASSQGAGASYGYTF. CDR3 sequence (DNA): TGTGCCAGCAGCCAAGGGGCGGGGGCGAGCTATGGCTACACCTTC.

This chain uses TRBV19 with TRBJ2-3; TRBD1 agrees at 7 bases. CDR1 LNHDA and CDR2 SQIVND come from the germline V gene (reference sequence). The trim removed 7 bases at V and 4 bases at J, leaving 11 bases unmatched. The CDR3 totals 15 residues. CDR3 sequence reads: CASTPGTGVPDTQYF. In DNA, the CDR3 is TGTGCCAGTACCCCCGGAACAGGGGTGCCAGATACGCAGTATTTT.

This clone has just a few counts. The chain is built from TRBV19 and TRBJ2-1; 11 bases are shared with TRBD2. This CDR3 comprises 15 residues. Germline CDR1 is LNHDA and CDR2 is SQIVND (reference sequence). V trimming: 6 bases; J trimming: 6 bases; junction bases outside the gene matches: 7. CDR3 nucleotides: TGTGCCAGTAGCAAACTAGCGGGAGACGGCAATGAGCAGTTCTTC. Residues: CASSKLAGDGNEQFF.

This clone is a singleton in its sample. The chain combines TRBV11-3 with TRBJ2-7; a weak D match, TRBD1 (6 bases). CDR1 is SGHNT, CDR2 YENEEA, per germline. CDR3 size: 14 residues. V lost 2 bases to trimming and J lost 3 bases, with 11 bases between them. CDR3 DNA sequence: TGTGCCAGCAGCTTAAGTCAGGGGAGCTACGAGCAGTACTTC. This translates into CASSLSQGSYEQYF. Based on the CDR3 plus reference TRBV11-3 and TRBJ2-7, the full variable domain is EAGVVQSPRYKIIEKKQPVAFWCNPISGHNTLYWYLQNLGQGPELLIRYENEEAVDDSQLPKDRFSAERLKGVDSTLKIQPAELGDSAVYLCASSLSQGSYEQYFGPGTRLTVT.

The chain is built from TRBV7-2 and TRBJ2-3; 12 bases are shared with TRBD1. The CDR3 loop spans 15 amino acids. CDR1 and CDR2 from the germline V gene are SGHTA and FQGNSA. V lost 7 bases to trimming and J lost 4 bases; unmatched junction nucleotides: 6. The CDR3 is CASTPGTGGSDTQYF. The CDR3 DNA sequence: TGTGCCAGCACCCCGGGGACAGGGGGCTCAGATACGCAGTATTTT.

This rearrangement joins TRBV4-1 to TRBJ1-2; 7 nucleotides agree with TRBD1. The V gene's germline CDR1 is MGHRA and CDR2 YSYEKL. V shed 0 bases, J shed 0 bases, and the junction held 10 bases outside the gene matches. This CDR3 comprises 18 residues. CDR3 in amino acids: CASSQDPGTAHSNYGYTF. In DNA form, the CDR3 reads TGCGCCAGCAGCCAAGATCCCGGGACAGCCCATTCTAACTATGGCTACACCTTC.

This chain joins TRBV27 and TRBJ1-1; the D gene is possibly TRBD1 (5 bases). There are 15 residues in the CDR3. Germline CDR1 MNHEY, CDR2 SMNVEV (reference sequence). V dropped 3 bases and J dropped 2 bases, with 13 bases sitting between them. The CDR3 loop reads CASSFDFRANTEAFF. CDR3 nucleotides: TGTGCCAGCAGTTTTGACTTCAGGGCCAACACTGAAGCTTTCTTT.

The chain joins TRBV28 to TRBJ1-2; 7 nucleotides line up with TRBD1. The CDR3 extends over 13 amino acids. Germline V lookup: CDR1 MDHEN, CDR2 SYDVKM. The V segment lost 10 bases and the J segment 2 bases; nucleotides outside the gene matches: 7. The DNA for the CDR3 is TGTGCCACTCAAACAGGGGTGAACTATGGCTACACCTTC. It specifies CATQTGVNYGYTF.

The chain couples TRBV28 to TRBJ2-1; 8 positions agree with TRBD1. The CDR3 sequence is 12 residues long. Germline CDR1 MDHEN, CDR2 SYDVKM. Germline trimming cut 5 bases from V and 9 bases from J; bases unmatched to any gene: 3. CDR3 bases: TGTGCCAGCAGTCCACAGGGGGTTGAGCAGTTCTTC. Amino acid sequence: CASSPQGVEQFF.

The V gene is TRBV5-4, the J gene TRBJ1-1, with TRBD1 as a possible D gene (5 bases). The V gene lost 4 bases and the J gene lost 2 bases, with 9 bases spanning the gap. The CDR3 has 13 residues. In germline, CDR1 is SGHNT, CDR2 YYREEE (reference sequence). CDR3 amino acids: CASSLDSNTEAFF. The DNA of the CDR3 is TGTGCCAGCAGCCTTGACAGTAACACTGAAGCTTTCTTT.

The chain employs TRBV11-2 and TRBJ2-1; TRBD2 matches at 10 bases. Per germline, CDR1 SGHAT and CDR2 FQNNGV. The CDR3 is 18 amino acids. The V segment lost 3 bases and the J segment 8 bases; nucleotides outside the gene matches: 16. The CDR3 protein is CASSFSVSGRGLGHEQFF. The DNA for the CDR3 is TGTGCCAGCAGCTTTAGTGTGAGCGGGAGGGGTTTAGGGCATGAGCAGTTCTTC.

The genes are TRBV10-3 and TRBJ1-6; D remains ambiguous. This CDR3 is 13 amino acids long. With 0 bases removed from V and 9 bases from J, the gap between germline ends came to 6 bases. From germline, CDR1 is ENHRY and CDR2 SYGVKD. The CDR3 protein is CAISESTGSPLHF. The DNA for the CDR3 is TGTGCCATCAGTGAGTCGACGGGTTCACCCCTCCACTTT.